This TCR beta chain was sequenced in a study of blood T cell repertoires in COVID-19. Study-wide context: There were acute and convalescent COVID-19 samples, and they came from the United States, Italy and Spain. In each case, the material was cDNA or gDNA derived from T cells, B-cell-depleted T cells, or PBMCs.

Per the study methods: Amplification from reference gene primers served as the basis for estimated nucleated cell counts. Sequencing used immunoSEQ multiplex PCR; TCRdb keeps in-frame clones, though not all of them. D and trimming come from the DNA, and the V and J calls and clone size come from that table. The sample has approximately 210,000 clones, 92% seen once. The receptor comes from a young man with acute or convalescent COVID-19. The sequenced material came from peripheral blood.

CDR3 sequence: CASSFKIDRGDGYTF. DNA of the CDR3: TGTGCCAGCAGCTTTAAAATTGACAGGGGAGATGGCTACACCTTC. The V gene is TRBV7-3, the J gene TRBJ1-2, with TRBD1 matching 8 bases. V gave up 3 bases and J gave up 6 bases; unmatched junction bases: 9. The CDR3 covers 15 residues. CDR1 and CDR2 (germline): SGHTA, FQGTGA. The variable domain in full, completed from reference TRBV7-3 and TRBJ1-2, reads GAGVSQTPSNKVTEKGKYVELRCDPISGHTALYWYRQSLGQGPEFLIYFQGTGAADDSGLPNDRFFAVRPEGSVSTLKIQRTERGDSAVYLCASSFKIDRGDGYTFGSGTRLTVV.